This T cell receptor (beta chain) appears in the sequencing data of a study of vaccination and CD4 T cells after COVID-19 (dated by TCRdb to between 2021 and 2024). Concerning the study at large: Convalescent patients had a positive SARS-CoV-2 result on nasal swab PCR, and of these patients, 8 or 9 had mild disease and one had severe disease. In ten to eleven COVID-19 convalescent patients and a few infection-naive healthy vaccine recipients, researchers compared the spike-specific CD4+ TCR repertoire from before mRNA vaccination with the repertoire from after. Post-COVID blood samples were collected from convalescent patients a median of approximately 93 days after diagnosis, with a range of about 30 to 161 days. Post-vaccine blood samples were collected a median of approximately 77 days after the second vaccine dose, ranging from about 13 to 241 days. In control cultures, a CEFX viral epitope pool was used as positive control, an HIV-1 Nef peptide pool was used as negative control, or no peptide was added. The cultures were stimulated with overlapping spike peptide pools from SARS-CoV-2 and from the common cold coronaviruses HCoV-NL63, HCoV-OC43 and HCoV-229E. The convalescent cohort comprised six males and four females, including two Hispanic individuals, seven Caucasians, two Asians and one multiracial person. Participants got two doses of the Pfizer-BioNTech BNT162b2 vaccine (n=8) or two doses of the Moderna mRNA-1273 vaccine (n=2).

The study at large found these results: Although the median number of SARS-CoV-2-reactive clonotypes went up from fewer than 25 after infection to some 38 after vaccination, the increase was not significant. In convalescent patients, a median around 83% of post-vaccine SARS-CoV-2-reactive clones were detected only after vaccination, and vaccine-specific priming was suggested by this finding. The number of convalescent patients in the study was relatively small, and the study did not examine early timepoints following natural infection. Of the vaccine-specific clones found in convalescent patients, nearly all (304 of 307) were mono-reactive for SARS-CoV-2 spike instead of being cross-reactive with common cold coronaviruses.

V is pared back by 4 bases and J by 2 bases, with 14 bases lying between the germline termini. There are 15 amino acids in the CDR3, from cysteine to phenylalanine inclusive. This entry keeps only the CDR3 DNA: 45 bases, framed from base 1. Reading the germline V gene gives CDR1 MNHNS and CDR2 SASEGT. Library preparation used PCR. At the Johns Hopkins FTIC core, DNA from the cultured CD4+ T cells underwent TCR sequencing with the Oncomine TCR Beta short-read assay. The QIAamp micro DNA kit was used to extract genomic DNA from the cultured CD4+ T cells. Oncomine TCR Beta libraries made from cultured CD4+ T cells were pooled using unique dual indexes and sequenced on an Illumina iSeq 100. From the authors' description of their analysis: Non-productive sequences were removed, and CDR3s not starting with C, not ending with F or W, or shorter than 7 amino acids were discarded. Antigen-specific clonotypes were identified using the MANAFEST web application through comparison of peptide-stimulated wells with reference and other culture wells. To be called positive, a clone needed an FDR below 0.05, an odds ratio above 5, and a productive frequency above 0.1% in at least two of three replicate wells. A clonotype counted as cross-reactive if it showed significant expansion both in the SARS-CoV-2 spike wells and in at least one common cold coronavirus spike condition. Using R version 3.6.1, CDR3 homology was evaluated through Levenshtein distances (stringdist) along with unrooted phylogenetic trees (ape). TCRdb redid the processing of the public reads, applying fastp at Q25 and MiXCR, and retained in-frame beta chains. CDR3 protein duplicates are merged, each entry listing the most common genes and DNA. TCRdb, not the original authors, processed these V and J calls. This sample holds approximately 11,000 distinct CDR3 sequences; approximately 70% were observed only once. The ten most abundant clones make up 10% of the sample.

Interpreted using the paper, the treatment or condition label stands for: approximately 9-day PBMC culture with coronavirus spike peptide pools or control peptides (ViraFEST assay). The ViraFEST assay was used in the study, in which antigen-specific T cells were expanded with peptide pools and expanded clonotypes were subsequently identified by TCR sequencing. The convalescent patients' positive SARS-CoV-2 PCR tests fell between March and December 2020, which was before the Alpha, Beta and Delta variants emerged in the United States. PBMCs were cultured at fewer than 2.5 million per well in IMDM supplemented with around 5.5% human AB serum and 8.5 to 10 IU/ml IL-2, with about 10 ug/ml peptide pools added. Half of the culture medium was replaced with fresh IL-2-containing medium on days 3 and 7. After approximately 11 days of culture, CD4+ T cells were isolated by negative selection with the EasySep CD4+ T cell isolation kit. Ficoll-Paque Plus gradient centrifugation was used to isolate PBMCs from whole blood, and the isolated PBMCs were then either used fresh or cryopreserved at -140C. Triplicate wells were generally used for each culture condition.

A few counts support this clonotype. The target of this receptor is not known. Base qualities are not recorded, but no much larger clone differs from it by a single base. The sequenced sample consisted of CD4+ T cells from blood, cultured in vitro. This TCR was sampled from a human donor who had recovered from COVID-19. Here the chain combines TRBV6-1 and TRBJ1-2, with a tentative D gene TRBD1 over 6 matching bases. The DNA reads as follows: TGTGCCAGCAGTGCTGGCGGGGGGCGCAACTATGGCTACACCTTC. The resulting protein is CASSAGGGRNYGYTF.